Following are 29 T cell receptor beta chains from one sample sequenced in a study of T-cell memory formation after mild COVID-19. TCRdb redid the calling of the 5' RACE reads with MiXCR, one entry per CDR3 protein. The repertoire has some 350,000 distinct CDR3 sequences, over 10% of them found once; the top ten carry about 22%. Sequences were obtained from PBMCs or a T cell subset sorted from them (not recorded which). Source of these receptors: a man aged 18 to 29 who had mild COVID-19 (a few samples of this study predate the infection). Cell type and time point are not known.

This clonotype showed up just a few times. This CDR3 is CASSLRDTSGNTIYF. In DNA, the CDR3 is TGTGCCAGCAGCCTCAGGGATACTTCTGGAAACACCATATATTTT. The V gene is TRBV6-5, the J gene TRBJ1-3, with TRBD1 as a possible D gene (5 bases). V lost 6 bases and J 1 base, leaving 13 bases between the germline ends. The CDR3 is made up of 15 amino acids. Germline CDR1 is MNHEY and CDR2 is SVGAGI.

This clonotype was recorded at least ten times. The rearrangement uses TRBV9 and TRBJ2-2; TRBD2 might be the D (5 bases). The CDR3 extends over 17 amino acids. With 0 bases removed from V and 3 bases from J, the gap between germline ends came to 15 bases. Germline V gives CDR1 SGDLS, CDR2 YYNGEE. CDR3 in DNA: TGTGCCAGCAGCGTAGATTACCGGCTAGCCCACACCGGGGAGCTGTTTTTT. Translating it yields CASSVDYRLAHTGELFF.

This clonotype was observed a few times. The chain recombines TRBV5-5 with TRBJ2-7, with TRBD1 matching 8 bases. The CDR3 extends over 16 amino acids. The V gene's germline CDR1 is SGHKS and CDR2 YYEKEE (reference sequence). The V segment lost 2 bases and the J segment 5 bases; nucleotides outside the gene matches: 12. The CDR3 nucleotides are TGTGCCAGCAGCTTCGGCCCCTCGGACAGGGTCCACGAGCAGTACTTC. Translation gives CASSFGPSDRVHEQYF. Full variable domain (outside the CDR3, taken from reference TRBV5-5 and TRBJ2-7): DAGVTQSPTHLIKTRGQQVTLRCSPISGHKSVSWYQQVLGQGPQFIFQYYEKEERGRGNFPDRFSARQFPNYSSELNVNALLLGDSALYLCASSFGPSDRVHEQYFGPGTRLTVT.

The chain has TRBV20-1 and TRBJ2-3; D is ambiguous. Germline lookup yields CDR1 DFQATT and CDR2 SNEGSKA (reference sequence). This CDR3 comprises 12 residues. Trimming left V 0 bases short and J 4 bases short, with 5 bases between. CDR3 in DNA: TGCAGTGCTAGAGAAGGTGCAGATACGCAGTATTTT. Translating gives CSAREGADTQYF.

This clonotype was observed at least ten times. The chain couples TRBV7-2 to TRBJ2-7; D may correspond to TRBD1 or TRBD2 (6 bases each). Germline CDR1 SGHTA, CDR2 FQGNSA. Trimming took 2 bases from V and 0 from J, leaving 20 bases between them. The CDR3 has 18 amino acids. In nucleotides, the CDR3 is TGTGCCAGCAGCTTAAAATCGTTCGGGGGCCGGGGCTCCTACGAGCAGTACGTC. Protein sequence: CASSLKSFGGRGSYEQYV.

This clonotype was seen ten or more times. The chain combines TRBV7-9 with TRBJ2-5; TRBD2 might be the D (8 bases). The germline V gene encodes CDR1 SEHNR and CDR2 FQNEAQ (reference sequence). V lost 4 bases, J lost 5 bases, and 20 bases lay in between. The CDR3 is 16 residues long. The CDR3 protein is CASSSSGGGAWETQYF. The DNA of the CDR3 is TGTGCCAGCAGCTCCTCGGGAGGGGGCGCATGGGAGACCCAGTACTTC.

This clonotype was counted at least ten times. The J gene is TRBJ2-1, the V gene TRBV6-5; D tentatively fits TRBD1 or TRBD2 (5 bases each). The ends were cut back, 8 bases at V and 2 bases at J, with 13 bases in the middle. The CDR3 consists of 14 residues. The germline V gene encodes CDR1 MNHEY and CDR2 SVGAGI. The CDR3 loop reads CASARDAAYNEQFF. DNA of the CDR3: TGTGCCAGCGCCCGGGACGCCGCCTACAATGAGCAGTTCTTC.

This clonotype was detected a few times. The rearrangement joins TRBV3-1 to TRBJ2-3; no clear D gene. V was shortened by 3 bases and J by 0 bases, with 16 bases between the two germline ends. Germline lookup yields CDR1 LGHDT and CDR2 YNNKEL (reference sequence). The CDR3 extends over 17 amino acids. The CDR3 DNA reads as TGTGCCAGCAGCCAGCGGTTTTTATATCCTAGCACAGATACGCAGTATTTT. Translating gives CASSQRFLYPSTDTQYF.

The chain carries TRBV7-9 and TRBJ1-2; D unclear. V lost 1 base to trimming and J lost 4 bases, with 13 bases between them. Germline V gives CDR1 SEHNR, CDR2 FQNEAQ (reference sequence). The CDR3 is made up of 15 amino acids. CDR3: CASSLDRGRSYGYTF. The DNA of the CDR3 is TGTGCCAGCAGCTTAGACCGTGGAAGAAGCTATGGCTACACCTTC.

This clonotype was seen ten or more times. The V call is TRBV3-1, the J call TRBJ2-5; 10 bases are a match to TRBD2. V was clipped by 4 bases and J by 4 bases; unmatched bases: 9. This CDR3 region has 16 residues. From germline, CDR1 is LGHDT and CDR2 YNNKEL (reference sequence). The CDR3 region has the DNA TGTGCCAGCAGCCCCAAGAGCGGGGGGGTAGGAGAGACCCAGTACTTC. Amino acids: CASSPKSGGVGETQYF.

The chain is built from TRBV7-2 and TRBJ1-2; 10 nucleotides line up with TRBD1. Germline V gene data show CDR1 as SGHTA and CDR2 as FQGNSA. There are 13 residues in the CDR3. Trimming removed 7 bases from V and 7 bases from J; junction bases left unmatched: 6. Here the CDR3 DNA reads TGTGCCAGCAACTGGGACAGGGGAGGTGGCTACACCTTC. Its translation: CASNWDRGGGYTF.

This clonotype was seen a handful of times. The chain carries TRBV5-1 and TRBJ2-7; TRBD1 might be the D (5 bases). Germline CDR1 is SGHRS and CDR2 is YFSETQ. The CDR3 has 13 residues. The germline V and J ends were trimmed by 1 base and 5 bases, with 10 bases remaining between them. Here the CDR3 DNA reads TGCGCCAGCAGCTTGAAGGGGCCCCACGAGCAGTACTTC. This translates into CASSLKGPHEQYF.

V is TRBV7-9 and J is TRBJ2-7; D is unresolved. The V gene lost 5 bases and the J gene lost 6 bases, with 11 bases spanning the gap. The CDR3 is made up of 12 amino acids. Germline CDR1 SEHNR, CDR2 FQNEAQ (reference sequence). CDR3 amino acids: CASSVGFTEQYF. In DNA form, the CDR3 reads TGTGCCAGCAGCGTAGGGTTTACCGAGCAGTACTTC.

This rearrangement joins TRBV7-8 to TRBJ2-2; D is undetermined. Trimming pared 4 bases from V and 8 bases from J, leaving 8 bases between. The CDR3 covers 12 residues. The V gene's germline CDR1 is SGHVS and CDR2 FQNEAQ. The CDR3 nucleotides read TGTGCCAGCAGCTCAATGAATGGGGAGCTGTTTTTT. Translating it yields CASSSMNGELFF.

This clonotype was found a few times. V is TRBV28 and J is TRBJ2-7; D ambiguous. Looked up from germline, CDR1 is MDHEN and CDR2 is SYDVKM. CDR3 size: 14 residues. Between the trimmed V and J ends, which lost 8 bases and 3 bases, there was a span of 17 bases. CDR3 amino acids: CASRQHNPFYEQYF. The CDR3 nucleotides read TGTGCCAGCCGGCAGCACAACCCCTTCTACGAGCAGTACTTC.

This clonotype was counted only a few times. The rearrangement uses TRBV6-6 and TRBJ1-1; no clear D. The V gene's germline CDR1 is MNHNY and CDR2 SVGAGI (reference sequence). The CDR3 contains 14 residues. Trimming took off 6 bases at V and 4 bases at J, with 15 bases between the two ends. CDR3 nucleotide sequence: TGTGCCAGCAGCCCCGAATGGGTCGGCACTGAAGCTTTCTTT. It encodes CASSPEWVGTEAFF.

The rearrangement links TRBV7-2 to TRBJ1-5; perhaps TRBD1 as D (5 bases). Germline lookup yields CDR1 SGHTA and CDR2 FQGNSA. Trimming removed 0 bases at V and 5 bases at J, with 11 bases between. This CDR3 region has 15 residues. Here the CDR3 reads CASSLASDSYQPQHF. The CDR3, as DNA: TGTGCCAGCAGCTTAGCCTCCGACAGCTATCAGCCCCAGCATTTT.

This clonotype came up a few times. The chain couples TRBV7-9 to TRBJ1-5, with TRBD1 identical over 8 bases. The germline V gene has CDR1 SEHNR and CDR2 FQNEAQ (reference sequence). Trimming took 4 bases from V and 4 from J; bases not matched to a gene: 9. The length of the CDR3 is 16 residues. CDR3 sequence reads: CASSSLSTGANQPQHF. CDR3 coding DNA: TGTGCCAGCAGCTCCCTCTCGACAGGGGCGAATCAGCCCCAGCATTTT.

This clonotype has only a few counts. The rearrangement joins TRBV29-1 to TRBJ2-3; 7 positions match TRBD1. This CDR3 region has 12 residues. Germline V gene lookup returns CDR1 SQVTM and CDR2 ANQGSEA. V dropped 7 bases and J dropped 1; count of bases not matched to a gene: 2. The CDR3 reads CSAGQGTDTQYF. The CDR3 coding sequence is TGCAGCGCCGGACAGGGCACAGATACGCAGTATTTT.

This clonotype was found many times. The V gene is TRBV5-1, the J gene TRBJ2-3, with TRBD2 matching over 8 bases. Germline V lookup: CDR1 SGHRS, CDR2 YFSETQ. Germline trimming cut 0 bases from V and 1 base from J; bases unmatched to any gene: 4. The CDR3 is 16 amino acids. In nucleotides, the CDR3 is TGCGCCAGCAGCTTGGAGCTAGCGGGCCGCACAGATACGCAGTATTTT. Protein product: CASSLELAGRTDTQYF.

The CDR3 spells CSATNRSTNYGYTF. As DNA, the CDR3 is TGCAGTGCTACCAACCGAAGCACTAACTATGGCTACACCTTC. V is TRBV20-1 and J is TRBJ1-2; D call uncertain. Germline V lookup: CDR1 DFQATT, CDR2 SNEGSKA (reference sequence). V lost 4 bases and J 0 bases, leaving 12 bases between the germline ends. This CDR3 is 14 amino acids long.

This clonotype was recorded a few times. This sequence joins TRBV20-1 and TRBJ2-1; 7 nucleotides agree with TRBD2. The germline gives CDR1 DFQATT, CDR2 SNEGSKA (reference sequence). The CDR3 runs to 14 residues. The V segment lost 4 bases and the J segment 8 bases; nucleotides outside the gene matches: 11. CDR3 protein: CSAKVSGGGDEQFF. For the CDR3, the DNA is TGCAGTGCTAAAGTCTCGGGGGGAGGGGATGAGCAGTTCTTC.

The chain links TRBV15 to TRBJ1-4; 11 positions agree with TRBD1. Germline loops: CDR1 LNHNV, CDR2 YYDKDF (reference sequence). The CDR3 contains 15 residues. The ends lost 3 bases at V and 7 bases at J; junction bases unmatched: 4. The CDR3 spells CATSSTGTGGEKLFF. DNA for the CDR3: TGTGCCACCAGCAGTACCGGGACAGGGGGTGAAAAACTGTTTTTT. The variable domain in full, with the rest retrieved from reference TRBV15 and TRBJ1-4, is DAMVIQNPRYQVTQFGKPVTLSCSQTLNHNVMYWYQQKSSQAPKLLFHYYDKDFNNEADTPDNFQSRRPNTSFCFLDIRSPGLGDTAMYLCATSSTGTGGEKLFFGSGTQLSVL.

This clonotype has a single count. This sequence joins TRBV7-9 and TRBJ1-2, with TRBD1 matching over 7 bases. Germline lookup yields CDR1 SEHNR and CDR2 FQNEAQ (reference sequence). V shed 8 bases and J 0 bases; nucleotides not matched to a gene: 3. The CDR3 sequence is 13 residues long. The CDR3 spells CASRGQTNYGYTF. CDR3 in DNA: TGTGCCAGCCGGGGACAGACTAACTATGGCTACACCTTC.

This clonotype came up a few times. The chain uses TRBV15 and TRBJ2-1, with D perhaps TRBD2 (6 bases). Trimming pared 3 bases from V and 5 bases from J, leaving 20 bases between. Germline lookup yields CDR1 LNHNV and CDR2 YYDKDF (reference sequence). The CDR3 spans 17 residues. DNA of the CDR3: TGTGCCACCAGCAGGCCCCTCTCACGGGGACTGGACAATGAGCAGTTCTTC. Protein sequence: CATSRPLSRGLDNEQFF. Full variable domain (remainder filled in from reference TRBV15 and TRBJ2-1): DAMVIQNPRYQVTQFGKPVTLSCSQTLNHNVMYWYQQKSSQAPKLLFHYYDKDFNNEADTPDNFQSRRPNTSFCFLDIRSPGLGDTAMYLCATSRPLSRGLDNEQFFGPGTRLTVL.

The CDR3 DNA is TGTGCCATCAGGGAGGGACAGATCACAGATACGCAGTATTTT. The encoded protein is CAIREGQITDTQYF. V gene TRBV10-3 combines with J gene TRBJ2-3, with a possible D match to TRBD1 (7 bases). CDR1 and CDR2 from the germline V gene are ENHRY and SYGVKD. The CDR3 is made up of 14 amino acids. V was pared by 6 bases and J by 2 bases, with 12 bases between.

The chain combines TRBV5-1 with TRBJ2-3, with TRBD2 matching over 11 bases. The CDR3 is 15 amino acids. Germline loops: CDR1 SGHRS, CDR2 YFSETQ. The V gene end was trimmed by 4 bases and the J gene end by 6 bases; junction bases not matched to a gene: 7. The CDR3 spells CASSRVGTSGDTQYF. The CDR3 region has the DNA TGCGCCAGCAGCCGCGTCGGGACTAGCGGCGATACGCAGTATTTT.

The V call is TRBV4-2, the J call TRBJ1-6; maybe TRBD1 (5 bases). V was shortened by 6 bases and J by 6 bases, with 18 bases between the two germline ends. Germline values: CDR1 LGHNA, CDR2 YNFKEQ. The CDR3 spans 16 residues. CDR3 residues: CASSLGQEHSNSPLHF. CDR3 nucleotides: TGTGCCAGCAGTCTCGGACAAGAACATAGTAATTCACCCCTCCACTTT.

The chain is built from TRBV7-6 and TRBJ2-1; D ambiguous. The V and J ends lost 1 base and 7 bases respectively, with 14 bases between them. The CDR3 runs 15 residues. The germline V gene encodes CDR1 SGHVS and CDR2 FNYEAQ. CDR3 nucleotides: TGTGCCAGCAGCTTAGAAGGGTCGCGGACGAATGAGCAGTTCTTC. It codes for CASSLEGSRTNEQFF.